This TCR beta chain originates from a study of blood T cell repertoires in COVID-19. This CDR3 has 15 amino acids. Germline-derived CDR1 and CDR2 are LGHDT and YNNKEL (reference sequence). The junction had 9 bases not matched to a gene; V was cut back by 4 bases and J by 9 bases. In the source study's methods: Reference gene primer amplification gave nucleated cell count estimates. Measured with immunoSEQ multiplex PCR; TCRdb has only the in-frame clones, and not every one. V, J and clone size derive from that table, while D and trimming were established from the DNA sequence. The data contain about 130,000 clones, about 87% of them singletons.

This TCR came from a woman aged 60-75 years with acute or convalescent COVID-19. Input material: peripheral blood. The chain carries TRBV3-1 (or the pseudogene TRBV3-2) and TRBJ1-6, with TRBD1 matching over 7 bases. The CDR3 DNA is TGTGCCAGCAGCCTCCGGGACAGTCAGACTTCACCCCTCCACTTT. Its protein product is CASSLRDSQTSPLHF.